This T cell receptor (beta chain) is drawn from a study of shared clonotypes between healthy human individuals. Method: immunoSEQ multiplex PCR; TCRdb's copy keeps in-frame clones and lacks some. This table has over 950,000 clones, roughly 80% appearing once. Study conclusions and caveats: With few donors, the genetic and exposure-history diversity represented was limited. The study generally estimated greater richness for naive than memory subsets. Sequencing depth was expected to influence donor clonotype sharing.

Germline V CDR1 and CDR2: SGHNT, YYREEE (reference sequence). CDR3 length equals 15 residues. The ends lost 5 bases at V and 5 bases at J; junction bases unmatched: 11. Note on this clone: Its specificity is unknown.

The material sequenced was memory CD4+ T cells from PBMCs. Sample subset: CD45RA-negative fraction. The receptor was isolated from a man between 18 and 35 years old in good health. Some clones in this sample may be carry-over from other donors' samples. The chain recombines TRBV5-4 with TRBJ2-5, with TRBD2 identical over 8 bases. CDR3 in DNA: TGTGCCAGCAGACCGACAGCGGGAGCATCCGAGACCCAGTACTTC. This gives the protein CASRPTAGASETQYF.